This TCR beta chain was sequenced during a study of OX40 agonist ivuxolimab in advanced cancers. Study context: Past anti-PD-1, anti-PD-L1 or anti-CTLA-4 therapy was accepted, and 30% to 50% had received some.

Some clones are missing from TCRdb's copy, which holds only in-frame ones; the method was immunoSEQ multiplex PCR. The sample yields 70,000 to 75,000 clones, roughly 86% seen once. Concerning this clone: What it binds is not known.

Study-wide points: At doses 0.1 to 3.0 mg/kg, CD4+ and CD8+ clones expanded. Among patients with partial responses at 0.1-3.0 mg/kg, clonal expansion was among the lowest.

Germline CDR1 is MNHEY and CDR2 is SMNVEV (reference sequence). Deletions cut 5 bases from V and 2 bases from J, with 13 bases between. The CDR3 is made up of 15 amino acids. The clonotype was recovered from an adult with an advanced solid tumor such as melanoma, head and neck, liver or kidney cancer. The rearrangement joins TRBV27 to TRBJ2-1; weak D call: TRBD2 (5 bases). This specimen was CD4+ or CD8+ T cells sorted from blood, taken in a trial of the OX40 agonist ivuxolimab. CDR3 in DNA: TGTGCCAGCAGTCCCCAAGGGAGAACCTACAATGAGCAGTTCTTC. This sequence encodes CASSPQGRTYNEQFF.